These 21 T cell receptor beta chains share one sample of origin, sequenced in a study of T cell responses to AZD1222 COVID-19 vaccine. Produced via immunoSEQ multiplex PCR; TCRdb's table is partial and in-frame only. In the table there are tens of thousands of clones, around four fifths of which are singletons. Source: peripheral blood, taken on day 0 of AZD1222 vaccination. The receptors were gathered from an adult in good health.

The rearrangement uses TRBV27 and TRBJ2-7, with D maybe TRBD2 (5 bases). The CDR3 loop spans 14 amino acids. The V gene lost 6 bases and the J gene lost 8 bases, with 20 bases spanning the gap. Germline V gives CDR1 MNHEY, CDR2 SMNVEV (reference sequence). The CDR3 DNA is TGTGCCAGCAGGGGGAGAGGGCAGCCTTCGAAGCAGTACTTC. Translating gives CASRGRGQPSKQYF.

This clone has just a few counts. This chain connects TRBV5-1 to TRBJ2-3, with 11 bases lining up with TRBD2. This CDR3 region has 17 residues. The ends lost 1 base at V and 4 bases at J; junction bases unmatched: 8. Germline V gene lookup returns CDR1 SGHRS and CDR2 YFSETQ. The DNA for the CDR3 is TGCGCCAGCAGCTTGAATCGGCTAGCGGGGGGTTCAGATACGCAGTATTTT. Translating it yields CASSLNRLAGGSDTQYF.

CDR3 in DNA: TGTGCCAGCAGCCAAGATGGACTAAGCGGGGAGACCCAGTACTTC. This translates into CASSQDGLSGETQYF. The chain combines TRBV4-2 with TRBJ2-5; weak D call: TRBD2 (6 bases). V was pared by 0 bases and J by 5 bases, with 13 bases between. The CDR3 runs 15 residues. Germline-derived CDR1 and CDR2 are LGHNA and YNFKEQ.

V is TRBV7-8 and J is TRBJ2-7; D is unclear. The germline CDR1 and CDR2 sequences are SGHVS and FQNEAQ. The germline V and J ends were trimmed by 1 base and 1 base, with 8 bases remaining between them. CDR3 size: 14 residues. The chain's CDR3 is CASSLVGQSYEQYV. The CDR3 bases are TGTGCCAGCAGCTTAGTTGGGCAGTCCTACGAGCAGTACGTC.

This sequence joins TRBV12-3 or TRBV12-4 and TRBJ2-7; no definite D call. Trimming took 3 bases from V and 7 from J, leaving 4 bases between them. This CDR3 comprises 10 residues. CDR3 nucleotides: TGTGCCAGCAGTTTGTGGGAGCAGTACGTC. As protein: CASSLWEQYV.

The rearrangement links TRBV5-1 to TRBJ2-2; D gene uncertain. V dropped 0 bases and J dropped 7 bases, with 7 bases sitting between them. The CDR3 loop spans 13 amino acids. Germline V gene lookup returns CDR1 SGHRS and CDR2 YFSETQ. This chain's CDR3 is CASSLGTSGELFF. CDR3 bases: TGCGCCAGCAGCTTGGGGACGAGCGGGGAGCTGTTTTTT.

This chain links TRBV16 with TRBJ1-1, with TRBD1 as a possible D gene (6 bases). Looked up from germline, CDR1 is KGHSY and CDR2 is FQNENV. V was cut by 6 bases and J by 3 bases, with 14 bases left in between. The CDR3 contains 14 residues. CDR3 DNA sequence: TGTGCCAGCAGTCCTCGGCCAGGGGACACTGAAGCTTTCTTT. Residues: CASSPRPGDTEAFF.

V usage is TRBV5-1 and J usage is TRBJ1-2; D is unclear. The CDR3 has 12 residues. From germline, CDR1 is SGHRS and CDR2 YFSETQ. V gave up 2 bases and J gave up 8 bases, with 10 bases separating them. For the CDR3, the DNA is TGCGCCAGCAGCTTCAGAGGGCAAGGCTACACCTTC. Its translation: CASSFRGQGYTF.

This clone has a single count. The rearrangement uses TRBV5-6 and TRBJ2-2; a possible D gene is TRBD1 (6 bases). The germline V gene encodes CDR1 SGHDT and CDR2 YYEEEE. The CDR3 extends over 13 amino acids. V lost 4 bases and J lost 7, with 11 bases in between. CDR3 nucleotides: TGTGCCAGCAGCCACAGGGATATCGGGGAGCTGTTTTTT. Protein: CASSHRDIGELFF.

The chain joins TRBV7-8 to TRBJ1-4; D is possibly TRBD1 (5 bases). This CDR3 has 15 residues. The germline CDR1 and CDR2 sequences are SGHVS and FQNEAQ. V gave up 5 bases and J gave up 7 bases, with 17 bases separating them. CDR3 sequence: CASSLLGGEGEKLFF. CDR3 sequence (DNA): TGTGCCAGCAGCCTCCTCGGGGGGGAAGGTGAAAAACTGTTTTTT.

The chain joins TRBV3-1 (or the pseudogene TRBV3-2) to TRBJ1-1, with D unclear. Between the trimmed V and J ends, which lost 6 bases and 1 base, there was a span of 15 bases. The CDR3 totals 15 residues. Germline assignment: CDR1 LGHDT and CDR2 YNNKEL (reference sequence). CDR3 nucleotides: TGTGCCAGCAGTTCAAGAGATAAGGAGAACACTGAAGCTTTCTTT. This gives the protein CASSSRDKENTEAFF.

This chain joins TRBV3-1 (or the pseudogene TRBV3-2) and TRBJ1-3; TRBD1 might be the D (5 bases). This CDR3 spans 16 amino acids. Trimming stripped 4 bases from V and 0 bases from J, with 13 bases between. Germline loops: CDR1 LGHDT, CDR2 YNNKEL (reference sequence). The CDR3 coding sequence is TGTGCCAGCAGCCCGGAGCAGGGCGTCTCTGGAAACACCATATATTTT. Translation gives CASSPEQGVSGNTIYF.

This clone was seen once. CDR3 protein: CASSTPWAGASQPQHF. The CDR3 DNA reads as TGTGCCAGCAGTACCCCCTGGGCGGGGGCGAGCCAGCCCCAGCATTTT. The rearrangement joins TRBV6-2 or TRBV6-3 to TRBJ1-5, with D possibly being TRBD1 (6 bases). The V gene's germline CDR1 is MNHEY and CDR2 SVGEGT. Trimming pared 5 bases from V and 7 bases from J, leaving 21 bases between. The CDR3 runs to 16 residues.

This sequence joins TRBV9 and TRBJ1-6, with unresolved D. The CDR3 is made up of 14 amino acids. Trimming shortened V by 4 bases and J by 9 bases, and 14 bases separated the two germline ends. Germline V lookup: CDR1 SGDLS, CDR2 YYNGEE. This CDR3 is CASSLELLGSPLHF. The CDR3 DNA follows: TGTGCCAGCAGCTTAGAGCTTTTGGGTTCACCCCTCCACTTT.

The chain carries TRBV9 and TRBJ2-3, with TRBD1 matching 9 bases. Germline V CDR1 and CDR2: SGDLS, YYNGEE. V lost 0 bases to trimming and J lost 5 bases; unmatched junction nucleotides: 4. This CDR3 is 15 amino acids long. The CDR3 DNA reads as TGTGCCAGCAGCGTAGTGGGACAGGGAGTAGATACGCAGTATTTT. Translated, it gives CASSVVGQGVDTQYF.

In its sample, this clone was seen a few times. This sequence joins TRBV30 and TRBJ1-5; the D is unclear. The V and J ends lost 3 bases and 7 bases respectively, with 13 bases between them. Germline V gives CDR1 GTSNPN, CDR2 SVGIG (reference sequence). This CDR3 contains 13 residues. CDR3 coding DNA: TGTGCCTGGAGCCGCCAATTGGAGCAGCCCCAGCATTTT. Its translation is CAWSRQLEQPQHF.

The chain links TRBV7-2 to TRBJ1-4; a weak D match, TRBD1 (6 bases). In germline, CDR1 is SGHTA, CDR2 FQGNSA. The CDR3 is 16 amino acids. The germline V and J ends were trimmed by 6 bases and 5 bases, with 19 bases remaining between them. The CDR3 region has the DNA TGTGCCAGCAGTTACGTGGGGCCAAGGGGGAATGAAAAACTGTTTTTT. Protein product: CASSYVGPRGNEKLFF.

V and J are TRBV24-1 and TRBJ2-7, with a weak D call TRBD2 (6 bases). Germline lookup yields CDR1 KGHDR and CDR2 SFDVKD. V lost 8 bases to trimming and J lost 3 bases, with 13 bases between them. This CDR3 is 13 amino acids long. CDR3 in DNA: TGTGCCACCAAATGGCGGGATGACTACGAGCAGTACGTC. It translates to CATKWRDDYEQYV.

In DNA, the CDR3 is TGTGCCAGCAGCTCCCCGGGGGGGCCCTTCAATGAGCAGTTCTTC. This encodes CASSSPGGPFNEQFF. V gene TRBV7-9 combines with J gene TRBJ2-1, with TRBD2 identical over 8 bases. The germline gives CDR1 SEHNR, CDR2 FQNEAQ (reference sequence). CDR3 length: 15 residues. J lost 6 bases, V lost 4 bases, and 8 bases had no gene match.

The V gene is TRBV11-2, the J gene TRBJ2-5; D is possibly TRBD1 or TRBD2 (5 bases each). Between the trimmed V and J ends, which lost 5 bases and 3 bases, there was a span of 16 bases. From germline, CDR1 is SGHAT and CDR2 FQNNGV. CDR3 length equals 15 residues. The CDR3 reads CASSPVSGTEETQYF. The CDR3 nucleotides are TGTGCCAGCAGCCCCGTTTCCGGGACCGAAGAGACCCAGTACTTC. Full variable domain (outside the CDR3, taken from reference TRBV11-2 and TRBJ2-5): EAGVAQSPRYKIIEKRQSVAFWCNPISGHATLYWYQQILGQGPKLLIQFQNNGVVDDSQLPKDRFSAERLKGVDSTLKIQPAKLEDSAVYLCASSPVSGTEETQYFGPGTRLLVL.

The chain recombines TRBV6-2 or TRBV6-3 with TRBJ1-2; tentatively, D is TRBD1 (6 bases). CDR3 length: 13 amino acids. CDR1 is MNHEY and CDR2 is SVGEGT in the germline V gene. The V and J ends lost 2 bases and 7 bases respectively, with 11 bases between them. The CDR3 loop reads CASSYLGQAGYTF. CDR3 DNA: TGTGCCAGCAGTTACCTGGGACAAGCTGGCTACACCTTC.